A single sample gave rise to the 8 T cell receptor beta chains below, sequenced in a study of cytomegalovirus exposure and HLA in healthy donors. It was with 60 Vbeta and 13 Jbeta primers that the PCR ran. TCRdb's copy holds only in-frame clones and misses some; the assay was immunoSEQ multiplex PCR. The sample has some 200,000 clones, roughly 84% seen once. Sequences were obtained from PBMCs. The receptors were gathered from a woman between 50 and 59 years old in good health and CMV-seropositive.

The chain has TRBV27 and TRBJ2-7; 10 nucleotides match TRBD1. The CDR3 sequence is 14 residues long. CDR1 and CDR2 from the germline V gene are MNHEY and SMNVEV (reference sequence). V lost 7 bases and J lost 5; bases outside the gene matches: 8. The CDR3 protein is CASKLRDRGNEQYF. CDR3 nucleotides: TGTGCCAGCAAACTCCGGGACAGGGGCAACGAGCAGTACTTC.

This sequence joins TRBV7-9 and TRBJ2-5; D is unresolved. The CDR3 consists of 15 residues. Germline V gene sequence: CDR1 SEHNR, CDR2 FQNEAQ (reference sequence). V lost 0 bases to trimming and J lost 0 bases, with 8 bases between them. CDR3 DNA: TGTGCCAGCAGCTTAGCCATGAGTGACCAAGAGACCCAGTACTTC. Translation gives CASSLAMSDQETQYF.

This clone has just one count. The chain uses TRBV2 and TRBJ2-1; weak D call: TRBD2 (5 bases). CDR3 size: 16 residues. The germline V gene encodes CDR1 SNHLY and CDR2 FYNNEI. Trimming took off 8 bases at V and 3 bases at J, with 20 bases between the two ends. The chain's CDR3 is CASPLSTTNLYNEQFF. CDR3 in DNA: TGTGCCAGCCCTCTATCCACGACTAACCTCTACAATGAGCAGTTCTTC.

This clone is a singleton in its sample. The genes are TRBV11-2 and TRBJ2-1; 7 bases line up with TRBD1. Germline assignment: CDR1 SGHAT and CDR2 FQNNGV. The CDR3 spans 13 residues. V was pared by 5 bases and J by 7 bases, with 5 bases of the junction left unmatched. CDR3 in DNA: TGTGCCAGCAGCCCGGGGACAGCGAATGAGCAGTTCTTC. It specifies CASSPGTANEQFF.

This clone occurred once. The chain employs TRBV6-6 and TRBJ1-2, with TRBD1 as a possible D gene (5 bases). The germline gives CDR1 MNHNY, CDR2 SVGAGI (reference sequence). CDR3 length: 13 amino acids. V was trimmed by 5 bases and J by 3 bases, leaving 10 bases between them. CDR3 loop: CASSRGMDYGYTF. DNA of the CDR3: TGTGCCAGCAGTAGGGGCATGGACTATGGCTACACCTTC.

In its sample, this clone was seen a few times. The chain links TRBV15 to TRBJ1-2; TRBD1 might be the D (6 bases). The CDR3 runs to 14 residues. CDR1 and CDR2 from the germline V gene are LNHNV and YYDKDF (reference sequence). V shed 5 bases and J shed 6 bases, with 16 bases lying between them. The CDR3 DNA is TGTGCCACCAGCTCCAAGGGGGAGTGGGATGGCTACACCTTC. This codes for CATSSKGEWDGYTF.

This chain links TRBV4-1 with TRBJ2-5; possible D gene TRBD1, 6 bases. From germline, CDR1 is MGHRA and CDR2 YSYEKL. V was cut by 1 base and J by 8 bases, with 14 bases left in between. The CDR3 is 14 residues long. CDR3 DNA sequence: TGCGCCAGCAGCCAAGTTGGACAGCTAGTTACCCAGTACTTC. Translated: CASSQVGQLVTQYF.

The rearrangement uses TRBV6-6 and TRBJ2-2, with 7 nucleotides matching TRBD1. The CDR3 has 14 amino acids. With 8 bases clipped from V and 1 base from J, the junction kept 4 bases outside the gene matches. Germline values: CDR1 MNHNY, CDR2 SVGAGI (reference sequence). As DNA, the CDR3 is TGTGCCAGCTTGGGACAGCGGAACACCGGGGAGCTGTTTTTT. It specifies CASLGQRNTGELFF.